The T cell receptor (beta chain) under discussion was sequenced for a study of T cell responses to AZD1222 COVID-19 vaccine. Study-level results: No day 14 peak samples; only post-peak repertoires were characterized. Spike-wide coverage was observed for vaccine-associated CD4 TCRs, with dominant responses at 160-218 and 743-854. Baseline serostatus was positive in only a handful of AZD1222 recipients.

On this clone itself: Its antigen is as yet unknown.

CDR3 length: 13 amino acids. Trimming took 6 bases from V and 2 from J, leaving 10 bases between them. Germline V gives CDR1 LNHDA, CDR2 SQIVND (reference sequence). Generated by immunoSEQ multiplex PCR, the TCRdb table keeps only in-frame clones and is missing some. Among about 220,000 clones, about 93% were seen once, and the ten largest hold around 1%. This TCR was sampled from an adult in good health. Sequenced material: peripheral blood, taken on day 0 of MenACWY control vaccination. The chain carries TRBV19 and TRBJ1-1, with D possibly matching TRBD1 (6 bases). CDR3 residues: CASSGQLNTEAFF. The DNA for the CDR3 is TGTGCCAGTAGCGGACAGTTAAACACTGAAGCTTTCTTT.